The 32 T cell receptor beta chains below come from one sample, sequenced in a study of T-cell memory formation after mild COVID-19. One entry per CDR3 protein, called by TCRdb with MiXCR from the 5' RACE reads. The repertoire holds about 130,000 distinct CDR3 sequences, around a sixth seen once, with about 14% in the top ten. The sequenced material came from PBMCs or a T cell subset sorted from them (not recorded which). The receptors come from an adult woman who had mild COVID-19 (a few samples of this study predate the infection). Cell type and time point are not known.

V usage is TRBV4-2 and J usage is TRBJ2-6; 9 positions agree with TRBD1. CDR1 is LGHNA and CDR2 is YNFKEQ in the germline V gene. V was clipped by 4 bases and J by 0 bases; unmatched bases: 7. The CDR3 totals 18 residues. CDR3 coding DNA: TGTGCCAGCAGCCGCCGGGGACAGGGACTCTCTGGGGCCAACGTCCTGACTTTC. The encoded protein is CASSRRGQGLSGANVLTF.

This clonotype was seen a few times. V gene TRBV4-2 combines with J gene TRBJ2-7; 8 nucleotides agree with TRBD2. The CDR3 contains 16 residues. The V segment lost 0 bases and the J segment 1 base; nucleotides outside the gene matches: 5. Germline V gene data show CDR1 as LGHNA and CDR2 as YNFKEQ. CDR3 protein: CASSQDLAGGSYEQYF. CDR3 nucleotide sequence: TGTGCCAGCAGCCAAGATCTGGCGGGAGGTTCCTACGAGCAGTACTTC.

This chain links TRBV7-6 with TRBJ1-1; D unresolved. V gave up 2 bases and J gave up 5 bases, with 9 bases separating them. Germline V gives CDR1 SGHVS, CDR2 FNYEAQ. The length of the CDR3 is 13 residues. The CDR3 DNA sequence: TGTGCCAGCAGCTTAACGTACGGAACTGAAGCTTTCTTT. Translated: CASSLTYGTEAFF.

This clonotype has a handful of counts. The chain carries TRBV15 and TRBJ2-5, with D tentatively TRBD1 or TRBD2 (6 bases each). This CDR3 is 16 amino acids long. V was clipped by 0 bases and J by 4 bases, with 15 bases between them. CDR1 and CDR2 (germline): LNHNV, YYDKDF (reference sequence). The CDR3 DNA follows: TGTGCCACCAGCAGAGATCCACGGGGGCGGCCAGAGACCCAGTACTTC. It is translated as CATSRDPRGRPETQYF.

This clonotype was detected many times. The chain couples TRBV27 to TRBJ2-3; 7 bases map to TRBD2. Per the germline V gene, CDR1 is MNHEY and CDR2 is SMNVEV (reference sequence). This CDR3 has 17 residues. V was pared by 8 bases and J by 0 bases, with 14 bases of the junction left unmatched. This CDR3 reads CASSGGFLSSSTDTQYF. The CDR3 DNA reads as TGTGCCAGCTCGGGGGGTTTCTTATCCTCTAGCACAGATACGCAGTATTTT.

This sequence joins TRBV7-8 and TRBJ2-3, with D hard to call. Trimming took off 5 bases at V and 1 base at J, with 13 bases between the two ends. This CDR3 comprises 15 residues. The germline gives CDR1 SGHVS, CDR2 FQNEAQ. CDR3 in amino acids: CASSPLGVGTDTQYF. The CDR3 coding sequence is TGTGCCAGCAGCCCCCTGGGTGTGGGCACAGATACGCAGTATTTT.

This chain connects TRBV29-1 to TRBJ2-7; D unclear. Germline-derived CDR1 and CDR2 are SQVTM and ANQGSEA. The CDR3 totals 11 residues. Between the trimmed V and J ends, which lost 3 bases and 4 bases, there was a span of 7 bases. CDR3 nucleotides: TGCAGCGTTGAGGGCGGATACGAGCAGTACTTC. Translating gives CSVEGGYEQYF.

This clonotype was seen a few times. This chain joins TRBV28 and TRBJ2-5; TRBD2 aligns across 13 bases. Germline CDR1 MDHEN, CDR2 SYDVKM. This CDR3 has 15 residues. The ends lost 6 bases at V and 2 bases at J; junction bases unmatched: 3. DNA of the CDR3: TGTGCCAGCAGGGGACTAGCGGGATATCAAGAGACCCAGTACTTC. It translates to CASRGLAGYQETQYF.

This clonotype was seen a handful of times. The chain recombines TRBV30 with TRBJ2-1; a possible D gene is TRBD2 (6 bases). The CDR3 covers 13 residues. V lost 1 base to trimming and J lost 10 bases, with 14 bases between them. Germline V CDR1 and CDR2: GTSNPN, SVGIG (reference sequence). Here the CDR3 DNA reads TGTGCCTGGAGTGCCGGGACTTTGGGGGAGCAGTTCTTC. It translates to CAWSAGTLGEQFF.

CDR3: CASRSPTGRAGELFF. In DNA form, the CDR3 reads TGTGCCAGTCGAAGCCCCACGGGGAGGGCCGGGGAGCTGTTTTTT. This sequence joins TRBV19 and TRBJ2-2; 7 bases match TRBD2. Germline V gene lookup returns CDR1 LNHDA and CDR2 SQIVND (reference sequence). The CDR3 contains 15 residues. V was clipped by 8 bases and J by 6 bases; unmatched bases: 12.

A few counts support this clonotype. This chain links TRBV18 with TRBJ1-2; a possible D gene is TRBD1 (5 bases). The CDR3 sequence is 13 residues long. Germline V gene lookup returns CDR1 KGHSH and CDR2 LQKENI. V gave up 3 bases and J gave up 5 bases, with 10 bases separating them. CDR3 residues: CASSPIEGYGYTF. CDR3 in DNA: TGTGCCAGCTCACCTATCGAGGGGTATGGCTACACCTTC.

This chain links TRBV9 with TRBJ2-7; 7 bases line up with TRBD2. CDR3 length: 16 residues. The V and J ends lost 4 bases and 2 bases, in that order; junction bases with no gene match: 12. CDR1 is SGDLS, CDR2 YYNGEE, per germline. The CDR3 spells CASSLTVAGGPYEQYF. The CDR3 DNA follows: TGTGCCAGCAGCCTGACGGTAGCGGGTGGCCCCTACGAGCAGTACTTC.

The chain joins TRBV5-6 to TRBJ2-7; TRBD2 might be the D (6 bases). This CDR3 is built from 15 residues. V was clipped by 1 base and J by 4 bases, with 15 bases between them. From germline, CDR1 is SGHDT and CDR2 YYEEEE. In DNA form, the CDR3 reads TGTGCCAGCAGCTTGACTAGCAGGGCCGGTTACGAGCAGTACTTC. Amino acids: CASSLTSRAGYEQYF.

J is TRBJ2-7 and V is TRBV19; 14 positions agree with TRBD2. The V and J ends lost 9 bases and 12 bases, in that order; junction bases with no gene match: 7. Germline values: CDR1 LNHDA, CDR2 SQIVND (reference sequence). This CDR3 has 12 amino acids. For the CDR3, the DNA is TGTGCCAGCTCGACGGGGACTAGCGGGAGGTACTTC. Translation: CASSTGTSGRYF.

The chain has TRBV5-5 and TRBJ1-5, with D possibly being TRBD1 (5 bases). In germline, CDR1 is SGHKS, CDR2 YYEKEE (reference sequence). With 0 bases removed from V and 2 bases from J, the gap between germline ends came to 12 bases. The CDR3 length is 16 residues. The CDR3 DNA reads TGTGCCAGCAGCTTGGGTGGGGCCGGGGGCAATCAGCCCCAGCATTTT. This sequence encodes CASSLGGAGGNQPQHF.

The V call is TRBV20-1, the J call TRBJ2-7, with 7 bases matching TRBD1. The V and J ends lost 5 bases and 6 bases, in that order; junction bases with no gene match: 10. The CDR3 spans 13 residues. CDR1 and CDR2 (germline): DFQATT, SNEGSKA (reference sequence). CDR3 in DNA: TGCAGTGCTTATGACAGGGACATGATCGAGCAGTACTTC. Its protein is CSAYDRDMIEQYF.

The chain uses TRBV14 and TRBJ2-7; D is perhaps TRBD2 (5 bases). CDR3 length: 16 residues. Germline values: CDR1 SGHDN, CDR2 FVKESK. Trimming took 3 bases from V and 3 from J, leaving 18 bases between them. CDR3 sequence (DNA): TGTGCCAGCAGCCAGTCACGGGGAGCCGGGTTCTACGAGCAGTACTTC. Its translation is CASSQSRGAGFYEQYF.

The table lists this clonotype with a few counts. The J gene is TRBJ1-1, the V gene TRBV6-5, with D maybe TRBD1 (5 bases). The CDR3 runs 16 residues. Germline CDR1 MNHEY, CDR2 SVGAGI. V dropped 2 bases and J dropped 4 bases, with 17 bases sitting between them. The CDR3, as DNA: TGTGCCAGCAGTTACAGGTCTTTCGACAGTCTCACTGAAGCTTTCTTT. Translation: CASSYRSFDSLTEAFF.

This clonotype was found a few times. V gene TRBV20-1 combines with J gene TRBJ1-1; no clear D gene. The germline gives CDR1 DFQATT, CDR2 SNEGSKA (reference sequence). V was shortened by 3 bases and J by 5 bases, with 13 bases between the two germline ends. This CDR3 contains 13 residues. This CDR3 reads CSARALANTEAFF. CDR3 nucleotide sequence: TGCAGTGCTAGGGCCCTAGCTAATACTGAAGCTTTCTTT.

Worth noting for this clonotype: A junction end diverges from the germline sequence, so it may reflect a read error. V and J are TRBV7-3 and TRBJ2-7; 11 bases are a match to TRBD2. CDR3 size: 18 residues. The germline gives CDR1 SGHTA, CDR2 FQGTGA. The CDR3 DNA follows: TGTGCCAGCATCTTAGTAGCGGGAGGGCAGCCCGCCCTCTACGAGCAGTACTTC. Translating it yields CASILVAGGQPALYEQYF.

This clonotype was counted only a few times. This rearrangement joins TRBV6-5 to TRBJ2-7; 8 bases fit TRBD1. The CDR3 runs 17 residues. Per the germline V gene, CDR1 is MNHEY and CDR2 is SVGAGI. The V gene end was trimmed by 7 bases and the J gene end by 4 bases; junction bases not matched to a gene: 18. The CDR3 DNA sequence: TGTGCCAGCACCGCCACTGGGACAGGCAGAGGGTTGTACGAGCAGTACTTC. Translating gives CASTATGTGRGLYEQYF.

The chain has TRBV30 and TRBJ2-7; D is undetermined. The germline V gene has CDR1 GTSNPN and CDR2 SVGIG (reference sequence). Deletions cut 5 bases from V and 0 bases from J, with 8 bases between. The CDR3 sequence is 12 residues long. CDR3 DNA sequence: TGTGCCTGGTGTGATAGCTCCTACGAGCAGTACTTC. Amino acids: CAWCDSSYEQYF.

This clonotype was detected only a few times. This sequence joins TRBV10-3 and TRBJ1-1; tentatively, D is TRBD1 (5 bases). CDR3 length equals 13 residues. Germline assignment: CDR1 ENHRY and CDR2 SYGVKD. V was shortened by 7 bases and J by 4 bases, with 13 bases between the two germline ends. The CDR3 nucleotides are TGTGCCATCACGGCCAGGGAGAGCACTGAAGCTTTCTTT. Amino acid sequence: CAITARESTEAFF.

The chain links TRBV12-3 or TRBV12-4 to TRBJ1-1; D is perhaps TRBD1 (6 bases). CDR3 length: 14 residues. The V and J ends lost 5 bases and 4 bases respectively, with 14 bases between them. This CDR3 is CASSGQPSATEAFF. DNA for the CDR3: TGTGCCAGCAGTGGACAGCCCAGCGCCACTGAAGCTTTCTTT.

This clonotype showed up just a few times. This chain connects TRBV24-1 to TRBJ2-7, with TRBD2 matching over 7 bases. In germline, CDR1 is KGHDR, CDR2 SFDVKD. CDR3 length equals 15 residues. With V trimmed by 5 bases and J by 3 bases, 9 bases remained unmatched. The CDR3 spells CATSAGPSGNYEQYF. CDR3 nucleotide sequence: TGTGCCACCAGTGCCGGCCCTAGCGGCAACTACGAGCAGTACTTC.

This chain uses TRBV12-3 or TRBV12-4 with TRBJ2-5; no reliable D call. The CDR3 runs to 13 residues. Trimming took 4 bases from V and 5 from J, leaving 11 bases between them. CDR3 nucleotides: TGTGCCAGCAGTTCTATCCTGCCCGAGACCCAGTACTTC. Protein: CASSSILPETQYF.

The rearrangement uses TRBV5-5 and TRBJ2-3; 10 bases line up with TRBD2. The J segment lost 2 bases and the V segment lost 0 bases, leaving 6 bases of the junction unmatched. The germline V gene encodes CDR1 SGHKS and CDR2 YYEKEE (reference sequence). CDR3 length: 17 residues. DNA of the CDR3: TGTGCCAGCAGCTTGGAGGCTAGCGGGAGCGTCACAGATACGCAGTATTTT. This translates into CASSLEASGSVTDTQYF. Looking up the rest from reference TRBV5-5 and TRBJ2-3 gives the full variable domain: DAGVTQSPTHLIKTRGQQVTLRCSPISGHKSVSWYQQVLGQGPQFIFQYYEKEERGRGNFPDRFSARQFPNYSSELNVNALLLGDSALYLCASSLEASGSVTDTQYFGPGTRLTVL.

V is TRBV7-2 and J is TRBJ1-6; D is ambiguous. Germline CDR1 is SGHTA and CDR2 is FQGNSA. The length of the CDR3 is 18 residues. V lost 1 base, J lost 5 bases, and 18 bases lay in between. CDR3 nucleotide sequence: TGTGCCAGCAGCTTAGGAGGTCTGGGGTTACAAAATAATTCACCCCTCCACTTT. Translated: CASSLGGLGLQNNSPLHF.

This clonotype appeared a few times. The DNA of the CDR3 is TGCGCCAGCAGCTTGAACAGGGATGAAGCTTTCTTT. Translated: CASSLNRDEAFF. V usage is TRBV5-1 and J usage is TRBJ1-1, with D maybe TRBD1 (6 bases). This CDR3 contains 12 residues. The ends were cut back, 1 base at V and 7 bases at J, with 8 bases in the middle. Germline CDR1 reads SGHRS; CDR2 reads YFSETQ.

This clonotype has only a few counts. The rearrangement uses TRBV27 and TRBJ2-7; the D is unclear. Germline V gene sequence: CDR1 MNHEY, CDR2 SMNVEV (reference sequence). The CDR3 is 15 amino acids. The ends were cut back, 5 bases at V and 2 bases at J, with 16 bases in the middle. The DNA of the CDR3 is TGTGCCAGCAGTGCTCGAACGGGCCCGACCTACGAGCAGTACTTC. Translated: CASSARTGPTYEQYF.

This sequence joins TRBV12-3 or TRBV12-4 and TRBJ1-1; D gene uncertain. CDR3 length: 13 amino acids. The germline V and J ends were trimmed by 3 bases and 11 bases, with 16 bases remaining between them. CDR3 DNA: TGTGCCAGCAGTTTCGGACGGCCCGGAGGGGCTTTCTTT. The encoded protein is CASSFGRPGGAFF.

There are many counts of this clonotype. The chain combines TRBV25-1 with TRBJ2-7; D gene ambiguous. Between the trimmed V and J ends, which lost 2 bases and 5 bases, there was a span of 16 bases. The CDR3 is made up of 15 amino acids. Germline V gives CDR1 MGHDK, CDR2 SYGVNS. The CDR3 DNA reads TGTGCCAGCAGTGAACTCGGCCTCGAGGCGAACGAGCAGTACTTC. Translated: CASSELGLEANEQYF.